The 31 T cell receptor beta chains listed next were all sequenced from one sample in a study of PD-1 blockade in classical Hodgkin lymphoma. Produced via immunoSEQ multiplex PCR; TCRdb's table is partial and in-frame only. The sample shows around 30,000 clones, about 89% of them seen only once. Sample time point: newly diagnosed, previously untreated cHL patient sample. The CD4+ T cells used were purified from thawed PBMCs through magnetic negative selection. The sample consisted of CD4+ T cells from blood. The source of these receptors is a human donor with classical Hodgkin lymphoma.

The chain has TRBV2 and TRBJ1-5; D remains ambiguous. The CDR3 is 14 residues long. Trimming cost V 3 bases and J 3 bases, with 9 bases left between them. CDR1 and CDR2 (germline): SNHLY, FYNNEI. The CDR3 sequence is CASSDGGPNQPQHF. CDR3 nucleotide sequence: TGTGCCAGCAGTGACGGAGGACCCAATCAGCCCCAGCATTTT.

DNA of the CDR3: TGTGCCAGCAGTTACCCTGACAGGAATCAGCCCCAGCATTTT. It specifies CASSYPDRNQPQHF. V is TRBV6-6 and J is TRBJ1-5; D may be TRBD1 (6 bases). There are 14 residues in the CDR3. Trimming shortened V by 2 bases and J by 4 bases, and 9 bases separated the two germline ends. Germline CDR1 MNHNY, CDR2 SVGAGI (reference sequence).

The chain employs TRBV9 and TRBJ1-6; no clear D gene. Trimming removed 0 bases at V and 7 bases at J, with 11 bases between. The germline V gene has CDR1 SGDLS and CDR2 YYNGEE. The CDR3 is 15 amino acids. CDR3 residues: CASSVVGGSNSPLHF. In DNA, the CDR3 is TGTGCCAGCAGCGTAGTAGGAGGGAGCAATTCACCCCTCCACTTT.

This clone appeared a single time. The chain employs TRBV6-5 and TRBJ2-5; TRBD1 matches 8 bases. Germline loops: CDR1 MNHEY, CDR2 SVGAGI. After removal of 8 bases from V and 11 bases from J, the junction contained 13 bases not matched to a gene. The CDR3 consists of 13 residues. The CDR3 loop is CASCRGQGEEQYF. The CDR3 region has the DNA TGTGCCAGCTGTAGAGGACAGGGCGAGGAGCAGTACTTC.

This rearrangement joins TRBV19 to TRBJ2-3; D is perhaps TRBD1 (6 bases). CDR3 length: 14 residues. Trimming cost V 6 bases and J 5 bases, with 15 bases left between them. The germline CDR1 and CDR2 sequences are LNHDA and SQIVND (reference sequence). CDR3 region: CASRMAGVGDTQYF. The CDR3 DNA is TGTGCCAGTAGGATGGCAGGGGTGGGAGATACGCAGTATTTT.

The chain recombines TRBV7-2 with TRBJ2-7; D not resolved. Germline CDR1 reads SGHTA; CDR2 reads FQGNSA. The V gene lost 2 bases and the J gene lost 2 bases, with 4 bases spanning the gap. This CDR3 has 12 residues. The CDR3 DNA follows: TGTGCCAGCAGCTTAACCCCCTACGAGCAGTACTTC. It codes for CASSLTPYEQYF.

This clone was counted only a few times. The genes are TRBV5-1 and TRBJ2-1; the D is unclear. The V end lost 0 bases, the J end lost 5 bases, and 12 bases lay between the germline ends. The length of the CDR3 is 15 residues. CDR1 is SGHRS, CDR2 YFSETQ, per germline. CDR3 amino acids: CASSLENVAHNEQFF. The DNA of the CDR3 is TGCGCCAGCAGCTTGGAGAATGTAGCCCACAATGAGCAGTTCTTC.

The chain couples TRBV6-1 to TRBJ1-5; tentatively, D is TRBD1 (5 bases). Germline CDR1 MNHNS, CDR2 SASEGT. Trimming cost V 0 bases and J 2 bases, with 11 bases left between them. The CDR3 has 16 residues. In nucleotides, the CDR3 is TGTGCCAGCAGTGAAGCGAGGGGACTAGGCAATCAGCCCCAGCATTTT. Translated: CASSEARGLGNQPQHF.

V gene TRBV19 combines with J gene TRBJ2-1; D might be TRBD2 (6 bases). The CDR3 has 15 residues. The germline V gene has CDR1 LNHDA and CDR2 SQIVND (reference sequence). V shed 5 bases and J shed 0 bases, with 11 bases lying between them. CDR3 protein: CASSLEGSSYNEQFF. The CDR3 bases are TGTGCCAGTAGTCTGGAGGGTAGCTCCTACAATGAGCAGTTCTTC.

This sequence joins TRBV7-2 and TRBJ2-7; D may be TRBD1 or TRBD2 (7 bases each). The germline gives CDR1 SGHTA, CDR2 FQGNSA. The CDR3 is 15 amino acids. V gave up 4 bases and J gave up 3 bases, with 16 bases separating them. The CDR3 loop is CASSSYRGGSYEQYF. As DNA, the CDR3 is TGTGCCAGCAGCTCATACAGGGGAGGGAGCTACGAGCAGTACTTC.

The chain combines TRBV5-5 with TRBJ2-7, with 14 bases that match TRBD2. Germline values: CDR1 SGHKS, CDR2 YYEKEE (reference sequence). The CDR3 sequence is 18 residues long. The trim removed 0 bases at V and 0 bases at J, leaving 5 bases unmatched. The CDR3 DNA reads TGTGCCAGCAGCTTGGATCGGACTAGCGGGGGGTACTCCTACGAGCAGTACTTC. It yields the protein CASSLDRTSGGYSYEQYF.

A single count supports this clone. This chain connects TRBV11-2 to TRBJ2-7; the match to TRBD1 covers 9 bases. Germline V gives CDR1 SGHAT, CDR2 FQNNGV. The junction had 3 bases not matched to a gene; V was cut back by 0 bases and J by 6 bases. The CDR3 runs 14 residues. Written as DNA, the CDR3 is TGTGCCAGCAGCTTAGAGAGACAGGGGGGCGAGCAGTACTTC. It specifies CASSLERQGGEQYF.

The rearrangement uses TRBV5-1 and TRBJ1-1; no definite D call. CDR1 SGHRS and CDR2 YFSETQ come from the germline V gene. Deletions cut 0 bases from V and 0 bases from J, with 9 bases between. The CDR3 runs to 15 residues. The chain's CDR3 is CASSLASGMNTEAFF. CDR3 bases: TGCGCCAGCAGCTTGGCGTCTGGGATGAACACTGAAGCTTTCTTT.

The rearrangement joins TRBV11-2 to TRBJ1-1; no firm D call. Germline V gives CDR1 SGHAT, CDR2 FQNNGV. This CDR3 contains 13 residues. V was pared by 1 base and J by 10 bases, with 13 bases between. CDR3 in DNA: TGTGCCAGCAGCTTAGTGGGGTACCCGGTAGCTTTCTTT. This encodes CASSLVGYPVAFF.

This sequence joins TRBV5-1 and TRBJ2-6; TRBD2 aligns across 14 bases. J lost 0 bases, V lost 5 bases, and 16 bases had no gene match. The CDR3 is 22 amino acids. Looked up from germline, CDR1 is SGHRS and CDR2 is YFSETQ. The CDR3 bases are TGCGCCAGCAGTTATGTAGCCAGGACTAGCGGGAGGTACTTCTCTGGGGCCAACGTCCTGACTTTC. It codes for CASSYVARTSGRYFSGANVLTF.

The DNA for the CDR3 is TGTGCCAGCAGTGAGAGGGCGGGGCTTCAGGCTTTCTTT. Encoded protein: CASSERAGLQAFF. The V and J genes are TRBV2 and TRBJ1-1; TRBD1 is a possible D gene (5 bases). Deletions cut 3 bases from V and 11 bases from J, with 16 bases between. Germline lookup yields CDR1 SNHLY and CDR2 FYNNEI. The CDR3 has 13 residues. Full variable domain (outside the CDR3, taken from reference TRBV2 and TRBJ1-1): EPEVTQTPSHQVTQMGQEVILRCVPISNHLYFYWYRQILGQKVEFLVSFYNNEISEKSEIFDDQFSVERPDGSNFTLKIRSTKLEDSAMYFCASSERAGLQAFFGQGTRLTVV.

This clone was picked up a small number of times. The CDR3 coding sequence is TGTGCCAGCAGCCCCATGCAGAGGACCGGGGAGCTGTTTTTT. Translation gives CASSPMQRTGELFF. V is TRBV7-3 and J is TRBJ2-2, with D unresolved. The CDR3 runs 14 residues. The germline V gene has CDR1 SGHTA and CDR2 FQGTGA. Trimming pared 5 bases from V and 5 bases from J, leaving 12 bases between. The full variable domain, with the rest looked up from reference TRBV7-3 and TRBJ2-2, is GAGVSQTPSNKVTEKGKYVELRCDPISGHTALYWYRQSLGQGPEFLIYFQGTGAADDSGLPNDRFFAVRPEGSVSTLKIQRTERGDSAVYLCASSPMQRTGELFFGEGSRLTVL.

Only a few counts were recorded for this clone. The chain is built from TRBV11-2 and TRBJ1-6; D remains ambiguous. This CDR3 comprises 15 residues. Trimming stripped 6 bases from V and 0 bases from J, with 9 bases between. Germline loops: CDR1 SGHAT, CDR2 FQNNGV. CDR3 residues: CASRPPGSYNSPLHF. The CDR3 DNA sequence: TGTGCCAGCAGACCGCCGGGCTCCTATAATTCACCCCTCCACTTT. Full variable domain (remainder filled in from reference TRBV11-2 and TRBJ1-6): EAGVAQSPRYKIIEKRQSVAFWCNPISGHATLYWYQQILGQGPKLLIQFQNNGVVDDSQLPKDRFSAERLKGVDSTLKIQPAKLEDSAVYLCASRPPGSYNSPLHFGNGTRLTVT.

Remarks on this clone: Relative to the germline gene, one junction end is altered; a read error may explain this. The chain has TRBV25-1 and TRBJ2-4, with 8 nucleotides matching TRBD1. This CDR3 has 13 amino acids. Germline loops: CDR1 MGHDK, CDR2 SYGVNS. Here the CDR3 DNA reads TGTGCCAGCAGTTTGGAGACAGGGGACCCGGTGGCCTTC. As protein: CASSLETGDPVAF.

The chain has TRBV29-1 and TRBJ2-2; the D call may be TRBD1 or TRBD2 (5 bases each). Trimming cost V 6 bases and J 6 bases, with 20 bases left between them. CDR3 length: 15 amino acids. Germline V lookup: CDR1 SQVTM, CDR2 ANQGSEA. CDR3 amino acids: CSVGRRVGDPGELFF. CDR3 DNA sequence: TGCAGCGTCGGACGCAGGGTTGGGGACCCCGGGGAGCTGTTTTTT.

This chain uses TRBV19 with TRBJ1-2; 7 nucleotides agree with TRBD1. Losses at the gene ends were 0 bases for V and 8 bases for J; bases not matched to a gene: 6. The CDR3 covers 14 residues. Germline V gives CDR1 LNHDA, CDR2 SQIVND (reference sequence). DNA of the CDR3: TGTGCCAGTAGTATAGAGCCGACAGGGTACGGCTACACCTTC. Its translation: CASSIEPTGYGYTF.

This clone came up a few times. This sequence joins TRBV27 and TRBJ1-5, with TRBD1 identical over 11 bases. CDR3 size: 15 residues. Germline V gives CDR1 MNHEY, CDR2 SMNVEV (reference sequence). The V gene end was trimmed by 4 bases and the J gene end by 2 bases; junction bases not matched to a gene: 1. Written as DNA, the CDR3 is TGTGCCAGCAGTTCGGACAGGGGGCGCAATCAGCCCCAGCATTTT. Translated: CASSSDRGRNQPQHF.

The chain combines TRBV28 with TRBJ1-2; no clear D. The CDR3 spans 13 residues. The germline V and J ends were trimmed by 5 bases and 2 bases, with 9 bases remaining between them. Germline CDR1 is MDHEN and CDR2 is SYDVKM. The CDR3: CASSPGLNYGYTF. The DNA for the CDR3 is TGTGCCAGCAGTCCGGGGTTGAACTATGGCTACACCTTC.

This clone was seen a handful of times. This chain joins TRBV7-9 and TRBJ1-5; TRBD1 might be the D (6 bases). V lost 5 bases, J lost 3 bases, and 11 bases lay in between. The CDR3 runs to 14 residues. Germline-derived CDR1 and CDR2 are SEHNR and FQNEAQ (reference sequence). CDR3 region: CASSHRQANQPQHF. In DNA, the CDR3 is TGTGCCAGCAGCCACCGACAGGCCAATCAGCCCCAGCATTTT.

The chain combines TRBV7-2 with TRBJ1-5, with D possibly being TRBD1 (5 bases). Trimming stripped 1 base from V and 2 bases from J, with 12 bases between. In germline, CDR1 is SGHTA, CDR2 FQGNSA. The CDR3 spans 16 residues. The CDR3: CASSLVGGFGNQPQHF. For the CDR3, the DNA is TGTGCCAGCAGCTTAGTGGGGGGTTTTGGCAATCAGCCCCAGCATTTT.

The CDR3 DNA follows: TGTGCCAGCGGTGTAGGGAGCTCCTACGAGCAGTACTTC. It is translated as CASGVGSSYEQYF. This chain links TRBV6-1 with TRBJ2-7; weak D call: TRBD2 (5 bases). This CDR3 comprises 13 residues. The germline V gene has CDR1 MNHNS and CDR2 SASEGT. V was pared by 8 bases and J by 0 bases, with 11 bases between.

The chain links TRBV19 to TRBJ1-1; D possibly corresponds to TRBD1 (6 bases). Germline V gene lookup returns CDR1 LNHDA and CDR2 SQIVND (reference sequence). V gave up 8 bases and J gave up 4 bases, with 17 bases separating them. This CDR3 has 14 amino acids. The CDR3, as DNA: TGTGCCAGTGGTAAAACAGGGTTGACCACTGAAGCTTTCTTT. It specifies CASGKTGLTTEAFF.

The chain joins TRBV7-7 to TRBJ2-5; D is perhaps TRBD1 (6 bases). Per the germline V gene, CDR1 is SSHAT and CDR2 is FNYEAQ (reference sequence). The CDR3 totals 15 residues. V lost 0 bases to trimming and J lost 3 bases, with 11 bases between them. This CDR3 is CASSLAGTREETQYF. The CDR3 region has the DNA TGTGCCAGCAGCTTAGCCGGGACAAGGGAAGAGACCCAGTACTTC.

The rearrangement joins TRBV29-1 to TRBJ1-2, with 8 nucleotides matching TRBD1. This CDR3 spans 14 amino acids. The germline gives CDR1 SQVTM, CDR2 ANQGSEA. The V segment lost 5 bases and the J segment 7 bases; nucleotides outside the gene matches: 12. This CDR3 reads CSVFSIQGDTGYTF. CDR3 DNA: TGCAGCGTTTTTTCTATACAGGGGGATACTGGCTACACCTTC.

The rearrangement uses TRBV18 and TRBJ1-6, with D possibly being TRBD1 (5 bases). The CDR3 sequence is 14 residues long. Deletions cut 2 bases from V and 6 bases from J, with 8 bases between. Germline CDR1 is KGHSH and CDR2 is LQKENI. The CDR3 region has the DNA TGTGCCAGCTCACCAGGGGGTGGTAATTCACCCCTCCACTTT. Protein: CASSPGGGNSPLHF.

This chain joins TRBV5-1 and TRBJ2-4; TRBD2 aligns across 8 bases. V shed 3 bases and J 0 bases; nucleotides not matched to a gene: 14. Germline values: CDR1 SGHRS, CDR2 YFSETQ. CDR3 length: 19 residues. This chain's CDR3 is CASSSSWGERELAKNIQYF. The CDR3 nucleotides read TGCGCCAGCAGCTCCTCCTGGGGTGAGCGGGAGCTAGCCAAAAACATTCAGTACTTC.